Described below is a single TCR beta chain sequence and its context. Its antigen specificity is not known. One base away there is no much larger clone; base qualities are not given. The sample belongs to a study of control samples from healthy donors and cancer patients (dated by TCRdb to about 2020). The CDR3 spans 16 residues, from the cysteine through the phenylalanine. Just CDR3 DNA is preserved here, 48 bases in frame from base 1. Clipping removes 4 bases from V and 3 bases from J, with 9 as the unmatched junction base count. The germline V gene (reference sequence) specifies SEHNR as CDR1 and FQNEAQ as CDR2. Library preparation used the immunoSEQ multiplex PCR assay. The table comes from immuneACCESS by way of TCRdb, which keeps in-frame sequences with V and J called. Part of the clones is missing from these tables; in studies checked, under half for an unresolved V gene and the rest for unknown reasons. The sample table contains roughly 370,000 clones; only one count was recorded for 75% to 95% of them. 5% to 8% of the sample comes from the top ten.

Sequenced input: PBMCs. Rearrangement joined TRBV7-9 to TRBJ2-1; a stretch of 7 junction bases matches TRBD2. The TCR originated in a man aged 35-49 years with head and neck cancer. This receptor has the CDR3 CASSSFRTRIYNEQFF. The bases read TGTGCCAGCAGCTCTTTCAGGACTAGAATCTACAATGAGCAGTTCTTC.